The 23 T cell receptor beta chains below come from one sample, sequenced in a study of beta chain features in type 1 diabetes. Points from the study as a whole: Shorter TCRB CDR3s, moderately but significantly so, marked every one of the four CD4+ subsets in Type 1 diabetes patients.

These TCRs are of unknown antigen specificity. Expressed TCRB transcripts were sequenced because the entire RNA isolate underwent reverse transcription. The method was immunoSEQ multiplex PCR; TCRdb's version includes in-frame clones alone and lacks a portion of them. The sample yields around 690,000 clones, around 12% seen once. The sequenced sample was naive CD4+ T cells from blood. The receptors come from a man aged 25-45 years with type 1 diabetes.

The chain employs TRBV7-2 and TRBJ1-5; D might be TRBD1 (6 bases). V was trimmed by 2 bases and J by 0 bases, leaving 11 bases between them. The CDR3 is 16 amino acids. CDR1 SGHTA and CDR2 FQGNSA come from the germline V gene. The CDR3 spells CASSLTGGYSNQPQHF. CDR3 sequence (DNA): TGTGCCAGCAGCTTAACCGGGGGCTATAGCAATCAGCCCCAGCATTTT.

There are a few counts of this clone. The rearrangement uses TRBV28 and TRBJ1-2; 10 nucleotides agree with TRBD1. J gave up 4 bases and V 4 bases, and 12 bases lay outside the gene matches. Germline V gene data show CDR1 as MDHEN and CDR2 as SYDVKM. This CDR3 region has 17 residues. CDR3 sequence reads: CASSSPGTGDLGYGYTF. The CDR3 nucleotides read TGTGCCAGCAGTTCCCCAGGGACAGGGGACTTAGGCTATGGCTACACCTTC.

V gene TRBV29-1 combines with J gene TRBJ2-5; D may be TRBD1 (6 bases). The CDR3 totals 13 residues. Trimming pared 1 base from V and 3 bases from J, leaving 9 bases between. Looked up from germline, CDR1 is SQVTM and CDR2 is ANQGSEA. Here the CDR3 DNA reads TGCAGCGTTGAAGGAAAGGGGGAAGAGACCCAGTACTTC. This translates into CSVEGKGEETQYF.

This clone turned up a few times. The chain combines TRBV9 with TRBJ2-3; D gene ambiguous. The CDR3 spans 12 residues. The V gene lost 3 bases and the J gene lost 6 bases, with 8 bases spanning the gap. Germline V lookup: CDR1 SGDLS, CDR2 YYNGEE. The CDR3 DNA is TGTGCCAGCAGCGCCCGCGAGGATACGCAGTATTTT. As protein: CASSAREDTQYF.

V and J are TRBV27 and TRBJ1-1, with TRBD1 as a possible D gene (6 bases). Germline lookup yields CDR1 MNHEY and CDR2 SMNVEV (reference sequence). Between the trimmed V and J ends, which lost 9 bases and 1 base, there was a span of 18 bases. This CDR3 is built from 15 residues. The CDR3 region has the DNA TGTGCCAGTTCGGCACCGGGACATTCGAACACTGAAGCTTTCTTT. As protein: CASSAPGHSNTEAFF.

The chain couples TRBV7-9 to TRBJ2-5, with D tentatively TRBD1 or TRBD2 (5 bases each). Trimming removed 3 bases at V and 7 bases at J, with 15 bases between. This CDR3 is built from 14 residues. The V gene's germline CDR1 is SEHNR and CDR2 FQNEAQ (reference sequence). CDR3 sequence: CASSLDGASGTQYF. CDR3 DNA: TGTGCCAGCAGCTTGGACGGGGCGTCGGGGACCCAGTACTTC.

This clone has more than one count but fewer than ten. The chain recombines TRBV13 with TRBJ2-1; either TRBD1 or TRBD2 may fit D (6 bases each). Germline CDR1 PRHDT, CDR2 FYEKMQ (reference sequence). The length of the CDR3 is 19 residues. Trimming removed 5 bases at V and 1 base at J, with 24 bases between. The CDR3 nucleotides are TGTGCCAGCAGCCCATTCATCACAGGGTATGGAGGGTCCTACAATGAGCAGTTCTTC. Translating it yields CASSPFITGYGGSYNEQFF.

The table lists this clone with a few counts. The J gene is TRBJ2-1, the V gene TRBV15; D gene unclear. The CDR3 covers 12 residues. Germline V gives CDR1 LNHNV, CDR2 YYDKDF (reference sequence). Trimming left V 3 bases short and J 4 bases short, with 4 bases between. CDR3 residues: CATSSPYNEQFF. For the CDR3, the DNA is TGTGCCACCAGCAGCCCTTACAATGAGCAGTTCTTC.

This clone has more than one count but fewer than ten. The chain carries TRBV2 and TRBJ2-3, with D possibly being TRBD2 (5 bases). Germline V gene sequence: CDR1 SNHLY, CDR2 FYNNEI. With 6 bases removed from V and 5 bases from J, the gap between germline ends came to 15 bases. CDR3 size: 14 residues. The CDR3 coding sequence is TGTGCCAGCAGCCCCTTTTACGAGGGAGATACGCAGTATTTT. It is translated as CASSPFYEGDTQYF. Looking up the rest from reference TRBV2 and TRBJ2-3 gives the full variable domain: EPEVTQTPSHQVTQMGQEVILRCVPISNHLYFYWYRQILGQKVEFLVSFYNNEISEKSEIFDDQFSVERPDGSNFTLKIRSTKLEDSAMYFCASSPFYEGDTQYFGPGTRLTVL.

V gene TRBV5-4 combines with J gene TRBJ1-4, with 7 positions matching TRBD1. V lost 4 bases and J lost 10; bases outside the gene matches: 10. The length of the CDR3 is 14 residues. Germline V gene lookup returns CDR1 SGHNT and CDR2 YYREEE (reference sequence). The CDR3 sequence is CASSRTGSRGKLFF. CDR3 sequence (DNA): TGTGCCAGCAGCCGGACAGGTAGTCGCGGAAAACTGTTTTTT.

J is TRBJ2-5 and V is TRBV7-3; D perhaps matches TRBD2 (6 bases). Trimming took 2 bases from V and 2 from J, leaving 12 bases between them. The germline V gene has CDR1 SGHTA and CDR2 FQGTGA. The length of the CDR3 is 15 residues. The CDR3 DNA sequence: TGTGCCAGCAGCTTACTCGGGAGTACTCAAGAGACCCAGTACTTC. Its translation is CASSLLGSTQETQYF.

The chain carries TRBV29-1 and TRBJ1-5; tentative D call: TRBD1 (5 bases). The CDR3 runs to 13 residues. Germline-derived CDR1 and CDR2 are SQVTM and ANQGSEA. V was clipped by 6 bases and J by 5 bases, with 14 bases between them. The CDR3 DNA sequence: TGCAGCGTCTCTCAGGGAGAAGATCAGCCCCAGCATTTT. Translation gives CSVSQGEDQPQHF.

J is TRBJ2-7 and V is TRBV27; D may be TRBD1 or TRBD2 (5 bases each). Trimming removed 0 bases from V and 5 bases from J, with 17 bases in between. Germline V lookup: CDR1 MNHEY, CDR2 SMNVEV (reference sequence). CDR3 size: 16 residues. The CDR3 bases are TGTGCCAGCAGTTTATCCCCCCTCAGGGAAGCGGACGAGCAGTACTTC. Translated, it gives CASSLSPLREADEQYF.

This clone was picked up a small number of times. V usage is TRBV5-6 and J usage is TRBJ1-2; D uncertain. Germline CDR1 SGHDT, CDR2 YYEEEE. The CDR3 is made up of 13 amino acids. Trimming took off 5 bases at V and 4 bases at J, with 12 bases between the two ends. CDR3 region: CASREATRYGYTF. CDR3 DNA sequence: TGTGCCAGCAGGGAAGCTACACGCTATGGCTACACCTTC.

This clone was counted at least ten times. This chain links TRBV2 with TRBJ1-5; D may be TRBD1 (5 bases). CDR3 length: 12 residues. Trimming took off 6 bases at V and 9 bases at J, with 12 bases between the two ends. Germline values: CDR1 SNHLY, CDR2 FYNNEI. The CDR3 reads CASSSTQGPQHF. The CDR3 coding sequence is TGTGCCAGCAGCTCTACCCAGGGGCCCCAGCATTTT.

This clone came up a few times. This chain links TRBV2 with TRBJ2-5; TRBD1 matches at 9 bases. Looked up from germline, CDR1 is SNHLY and CDR2 is FYNNEI. With V trimmed by 5 bases and J by 1 base, 2 bases remained unmatched. This CDR3 is built from 14 residues. The CDR3 region is CASSHRGPQETQYF. The CDR3 DNA reads TGTGCCAGCAGTCACAGGGGGCCCCAAGAGACCCAGTACTTC.

The chain employs TRBV29-1 and TRBJ2-7; the D gene is possibly TRBD2 (6 bases). Trimming took off 4 bases at V and 4 bases at J, with 8 bases between the two ends. The germline CDR1 and CDR2 sequences are SQVTM and ANQGSEA. The CDR3 runs 11 residues. The CDR3 DNA is TGCAGCGTTGGACTAGAGTACGAGCAGTACTTC. It specifies CSVGLEYEQYF.

In the case of this clone: One junction end disagrees with the germline gene, perhaps due to a read error. The chain uses TRBV5-4 and TRBJ1-4; D gene ambiguous. Germline assignment: CDR1 SGHNT and CDR2 YYREEE (reference sequence). The CDR3 loop spans 12 amino acids. The CDR3 reads CASSNVNGKLFF. For the CDR3, the DNA is TGTGCCAGCAGCAACGTCAATGGAAAACTGTTTTTT.

This clone has just a few counts. The same CDR3 can be traced to other DNA sequences in this sample. This chain links TRBV5-1 with TRBJ2-5; D unresolved. Germline loops: CDR1 SGHRS, CDR2 YFSETQ. Trimming pared 2 bases from V and 4 bases from J, leaving 3 bases between. The CDR3 contains 11 residues. The chain's CDR3 is CASSLSETQYF. In DNA, the CDR3 is TGCGCCAGCAGCTTATCAGAGACCCAGTACTTC.

Details on this clone: Other DNA sequences in the sample encode the same CDR3. The gene calls are TRBV6-5 and TRBJ2-7; D might be TRBD1 (7 bases). CDR1 and CDR2 (germline): MNHEY, SVGAGI. Trimming pared 5 bases from V and 3 bases from J, leaving 11 bases between. The CDR3 has 13 residues. CDR3 amino acids: CASSLQGGYEQYF. DNA for the CDR3: TGTGCCAGCAGTCTTCAGGGGGGCTACGAGCAGTACTTC.

This clone was counted only a few times. The chain couples TRBV30 to TRBJ1-2; D is unresolved. V lost 6 bases and J 6 bases, leaving 20 bases between the germline ends. The CDR3 has 14 amino acids. Germline V gene lookup returns CDR1 GTSNPN and CDR2 SVGIG (reference sequence). CDR3 nucleotides: TGTGCCTGCCAACCCCAGGTTACATTTCATGGCTACACCTTC. Translation gives CACQPQVTFHGYTF. Full variable domain (rest looked up from reference TRBV30 and TRBJ1-2): SQTIHQWPATLVQPVGSPLSLECTVEGTSNPNLYWYRQAAGRGLQLLFYSVGIGQISSEVPQNLSASRPQDRQFILSSKKLLLSDSGFYLCACQPQVTFHGYTFGSGTRLTVV.

This clone turned up a few times. The rearrangement links TRBV6-5 to TRBJ2-3, with D possibly being TRBD2 (5 bases). The germline gives CDR1 MNHEY, CDR2 SVGAGI. The CDR3 runs 14 residues. Trimming stripped 5 bases from V and 4 bases from J, with 13 bases between. For the CDR3, the DNA is TGTGCCAGCAGTCAGACCACGGAGGCAGATACGCAGTATTTT. Translation: CASSQTTEADTQYF.

The chain carries TRBV27 and TRBJ1-2; 11 nucleotides align to TRBD1. Per germline, CDR1 MNHEY and CDR2 SMNVEV (reference sequence). This CDR3 is built from 14 residues. The trim removed 5 bases at V and 3 bases at J, leaving 2 bases unmatched. CDR3 sequence reads: CASSRTGGDYGYTF. In DNA form, the CDR3 reads TGTGCCAGCAGTCGGACAGGGGGCGACTATGGCTACACCTTC.